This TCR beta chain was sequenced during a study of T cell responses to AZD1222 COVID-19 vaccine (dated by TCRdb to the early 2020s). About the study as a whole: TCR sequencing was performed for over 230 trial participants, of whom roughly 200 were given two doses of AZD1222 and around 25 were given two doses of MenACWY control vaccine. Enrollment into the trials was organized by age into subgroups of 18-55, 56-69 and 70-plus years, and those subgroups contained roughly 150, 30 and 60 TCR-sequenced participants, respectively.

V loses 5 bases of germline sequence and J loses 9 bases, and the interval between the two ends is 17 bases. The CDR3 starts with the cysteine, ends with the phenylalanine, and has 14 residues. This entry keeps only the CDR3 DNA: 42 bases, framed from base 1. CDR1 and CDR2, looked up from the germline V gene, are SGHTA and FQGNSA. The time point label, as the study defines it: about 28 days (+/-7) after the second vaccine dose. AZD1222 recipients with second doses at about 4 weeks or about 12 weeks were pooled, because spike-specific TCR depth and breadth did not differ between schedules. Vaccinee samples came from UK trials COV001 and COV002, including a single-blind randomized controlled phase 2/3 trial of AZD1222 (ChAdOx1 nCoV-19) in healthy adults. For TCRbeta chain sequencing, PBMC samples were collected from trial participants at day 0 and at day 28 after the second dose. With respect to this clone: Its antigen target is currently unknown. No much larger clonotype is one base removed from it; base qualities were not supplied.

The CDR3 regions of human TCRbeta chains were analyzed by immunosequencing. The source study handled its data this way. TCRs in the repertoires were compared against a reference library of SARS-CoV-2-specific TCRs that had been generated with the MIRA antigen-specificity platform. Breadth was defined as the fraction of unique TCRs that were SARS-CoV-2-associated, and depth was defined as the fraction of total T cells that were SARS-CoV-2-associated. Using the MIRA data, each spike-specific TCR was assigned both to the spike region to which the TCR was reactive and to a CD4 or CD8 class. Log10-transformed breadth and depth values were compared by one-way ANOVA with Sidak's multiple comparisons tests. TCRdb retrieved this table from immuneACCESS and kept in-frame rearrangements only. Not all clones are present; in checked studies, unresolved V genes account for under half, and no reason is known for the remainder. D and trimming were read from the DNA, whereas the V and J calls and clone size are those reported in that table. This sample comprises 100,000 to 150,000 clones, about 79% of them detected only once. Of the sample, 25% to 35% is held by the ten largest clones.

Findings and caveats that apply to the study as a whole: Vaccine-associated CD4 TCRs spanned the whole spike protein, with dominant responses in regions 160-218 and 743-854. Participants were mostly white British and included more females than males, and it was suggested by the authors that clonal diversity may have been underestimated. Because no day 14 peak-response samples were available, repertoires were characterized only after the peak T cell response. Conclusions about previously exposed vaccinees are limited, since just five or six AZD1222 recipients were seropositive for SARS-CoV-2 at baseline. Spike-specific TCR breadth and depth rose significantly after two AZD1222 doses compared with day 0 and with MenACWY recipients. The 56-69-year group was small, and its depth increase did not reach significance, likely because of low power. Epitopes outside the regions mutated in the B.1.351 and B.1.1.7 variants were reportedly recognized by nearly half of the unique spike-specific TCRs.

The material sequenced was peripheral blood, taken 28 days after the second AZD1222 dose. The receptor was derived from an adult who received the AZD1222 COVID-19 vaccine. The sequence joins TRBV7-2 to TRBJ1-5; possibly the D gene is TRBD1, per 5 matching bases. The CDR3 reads CASSTQTGAPPQHF. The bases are TGTGCCAGCAGCACACAAACCGGGGCGCCGCCCCAGCATTTT.